The 27 T cell receptor beta chains presented below share a single source sample, sequenced in a study of CD8 T cells in ankylosing spondylitis. Overall study results and limits: Characteristic of ankylosing spondylitis blood, it appeared, was a TCR beta motif comprising several highly homologous variants.

No antigen has been identified for these receptors. In TCRdb, the 5' RACE reads were re-called with MiXCR into one record per CDR3 protein. The sample yields fewer than 550,000 distinct CDR3 sequences, approximately 5.3% seen once. The sample taken for sequencing was blood, either unsorted or a sorted T cell fraction (not recorded which). The source is a male donor with ankylosing spondylitis.

This clonotype was counted at least ten times. This chain uses TRBV6-2 or TRBV6-3 with TRBJ2-1, with D tentatively TRBD1 (5 bases). The germline CDR1 and CDR2 sequences are MNHEY and SVGEGT. This CDR3 is built from 14 residues. Between the trimmed V and J ends, which lost 6 bases and 2 bases, there was a span of 11 bases. The CDR3 loop is CASSTRVAYNEQFF. In DNA form, the CDR3 reads TGTGCCAGCAGCACCAGGGTGGCCTACAATGAGCAGTTCTTC.

This clonotype was picked up many times. The chain is built from TRBV10-3 and TRBJ1-5; 7 positions agree with TRBD1. The trim removed 0 bases at V and 3 bases at J, leaving 2 bases unmatched. Germline CDR1 ENHRY, CDR2 SYGVKD. CDR3 length: 15 residues. The CDR3 protein is CAISESGQVNQPQHF. CDR3 nucleotides: TGTGCCATCAGTGAGTCCGGACAGGTCAATCAGCCCCAGCATTTT.

This clonotype was observed many times. The rearrangement links TRBV29-1 to TRBJ2-3; D possibly corresponds to TRBD1 (6 bases). V lost 6 bases, J lost 11 bases, and 15 bases lay in between. CDR1 is SQVTM, CDR2 ANQGSEA, per germline. The CDR3 runs 11 residues. Here the CDR3 reads CSVPGQWVQYF. The CDR3 nucleotides are TGCAGCGTCCCCGGACAGTGGGTGCAGTATTTT.

Ten or more counts support this clonotype. The CDR3 sequence is CASRPSGFTEAFF. CDR3 in DNA: TGTGCCAGCAGACCCTCAGGGTTCACTGAAGCTTTCTTT. The chain recombines TRBV28 with TRBJ1-1, with a tentative D call TRBD1 (5 bases). CDR1 is MDHEN and CDR2 is SYDVKM in the germline V gene. Trimming stripped 6 bases from V and 4 bases from J, with 12 bases between. The CDR3 has 13 residues.

This clonotype was counted at least ten times. The chain links TRBV7-2 to TRBJ2-7; perhaps D is TRBD1 or TRBD2 (5 bases each). Germline CDR1 and CDR2: SGHTA and FQGNSA. The V gene lost 5 bases and the J gene lost 3 bases, with 17 bases spanning the gap. The CDR3 sequence is 15 residues long. The CDR3 here is CASSLLGDRGYEQYF. CDR3 nucleotide sequence: TGTGCCAGCAGCCTATTAGGGGACCGAGGCTACGAGCAGTACTTC.

This clonotype has at least ten counts. The rearrangement uses TRBV20-1 and TRBJ2-3; 7 bases line up with TRBD1. The CDR3 runs to 12 residues. Germline values: CDR1 DFQATT, CDR2 SNEGSKA (reference sequence). V trimming: 0 bases; J trimming: 8 bases; junction bases outside the gene matches: 2. CDR3 sequence: CSAREAGGTQYF. The CDR3 DNA reads TGCAGTGCTAGAGAGGCAGGGGGTACGCAGTATTTT.

To note about this clonotype: A much larger clonotype is one base distant, so this may be a read error. The chain combines TRBV20-1 with TRBJ2-7; the D gene is possibly TRBD2 (5 bases). The CDR3 totals 14 residues. CDR1 and CDR2 (germline): DFQATT, SNEGSKA (reference sequence). CDR3 in amino acids: CSARPAKDSCEQYF. DNA of the CDR3: TGCAGTGCTCGTCCAGCAAAGGACTCCTGCGAGCAGTACTTC.

This clonotype was recorded many times. The chain carries TRBV7-2 and TRBJ1-3; D is uncertain. Germline CDR1 reads SGHTA; CDR2 reads FQGNSA. The CDR3 is made up of 14 amino acids. Trimming stripped 5 bases from V and 0 bases from J, with 8 bases between. This CDR3 reads CASSLVSSGNTIYF. The CDR3 bases are TGTGCCAGCAGCCTCGTTTCCTCTGGAAACACCATATATTTT.

This clonotype was seen at least ten times. V usage is TRBV5-1 and J usage is TRBJ2-5, with 7 positions matching TRBD1. V dropped 6 bases and J dropped 4; count of bases not matched to a gene: 6. The CDR3 is 13 amino acids. The germline V gene has CDR1 SGHRS and CDR2 YFSETQ. This chain's CDR3 is CASTLDRAETQYF. In DNA form, the CDR3 reads TGCGCCAGCACTCTCGACAGGGCAGAGACCCAGTACTTC.

The V and J genes are TRBV15 and TRBJ2-3; D remains unclear. V lost 1 base to trimming and J lost 2 bases, with 7 bases between them. CDR1 is LNHNV and CDR2 is YYDKDF in the germline V gene (reference sequence). This CDR3 comprises 14 residues. As DNA, the CDR3 is TGTGCCACCAGCAGAGCTATCCCCACAGATACGCAGTATTTT. Translating it yields CATSRAIPTDTQYF. Complete variable domain (other parts from reference TRBV15 and TRBJ2-3): DAMVIQNPRYQVTQFGKPVTLSCSQTLNHNVMYWYQQKSSQAPKLLFHYYDKDFNNEADTPDNFQSRRPNTSFCFLDIRSPGLGDTAMYLCATSRAIPTDTQYFGPGTRLTVL.

At least ten counts were recorded for this clonotype. The V gene is TRBV11-1, the J gene TRBJ2-1; D is ambiguous. Germline CDR1 and CDR2: SGHAT and FQDESV (reference sequence). V was pared by 8 bases and J by 4 bases, with 12 bases between. CDR3 length: 13 amino acids. CDR3 sequence (DNA): TGTGCCAGCCGCGCCCAGATATACAATGAGCAGTTCTTC. The encoded protein is CASRAQIYNEQFF.

This clonotype was observed a few times. This chain uses TRBV27 with TRBJ2-7; D may be TRBD1 or TRBD2 (5 bases each). The CDR3 spans 17 residues. With 5 bases removed from V and 0 bases from J, the gap between germline ends came to 20 bases. Germline-derived CDR1 and CDR2 are MNHEY and SMNVEV (reference sequence). The CDR3 nucleotides read TGTGCCAGCAGTACAATTTTCGGGACGAGAAGCTCCTACGAGCAGTACTTC. This codes for CASSTIFGTRSSYEQYF.

This clonotype was observed many times. This rearrangement joins TRBV6-6 to TRBJ2-1, with 7 bases aligning to TRBD1. The CDR3 extends over 15 amino acids. From germline, CDR1 is MNHNY and CDR2 SVGAGI (reference sequence). V shed 7 bases, J shed 5 bases, and the junction held 11 bases outside the gene matches. This CDR3 reads CASTILGQPNNEQFF. Written as DNA, the CDR3 is TGTGCCAGCACTATTTTGGGACAGCCCAACAATGAGCAGTTCTTC.

This clonotype was detected many times. The chain has TRBV20-1 and TRBJ2-1; no reliable D call. The CDR3 length is 12 residues. Per the germline V gene, CDR1 is DFQATT and CDR2 is SNEGSKA (reference sequence). Deletions cut 2 bases from V and 12 bases from J, with 14 bases between. CDR3 amino acids: CSARRGPTLQFF. CDR3 nucleotide sequence: TGCAGTGCTAGAAGAGGACCAACCTTGCAGTTCTTC.

At least ten counts were recorded for this clonotype. This CDR3 is CASSPHPQGLGGRKTQYF. CDR3 coding DNA: TGTGCCAGCAGCCCCCACCCCCAGGGACTTGGGGGCAGAAAGACCCAGTACTTC. This sequence joins TRBV6-2 or TRBV6-3 and TRBJ2-5; D may correspond to TRBD1 or TRBD2 (6 bases each). Germline lookup yields CDR1 MNHEY and CDR2 SVGEGT. The V gene lost 6 bases and the J gene lost 6 bases, with 29 bases spanning the gap. The CDR3 length is 18 residues.

This clonotype appeared many times. The chain carries TRBV27 and TRBJ1-4; D is unclear. Germline V gene sequence: CDR1 MNHEY, CDR2 SMNVEV (reference sequence). The V end lost 5 bases, the J end lost 5 bases, and 6 bases lay between the germline ends. The CDR3 extends over 12 amino acids. CDR3: CASSLGNEKLFF. The CDR3 DNA follows: TGTGCCAGCAGTCTAGGGAATGAAAAACTGTTTTTT. Full variable domain (outside the CDR3, taken from reference TRBV27 and TRBJ1-4): EAQVTQNPRYLITVTGKKLTVTCSQNMNHEYMSWYRQDPGLGLRQIYYSMNVEVTDKGDVPEGYKVSRKEKRNFPLILESPSPNQTSLYFCASSLGNEKLFFGSGTQLSVL.

This sequence joins TRBV5-1 and TRBJ2-5, with 9 bases aligning to TRBD2. This CDR3 comprises 15 residues. Germline V gives CDR1 SGHRS, CDR2 YFSETQ. The V gene end was trimmed by 2 bases and the J gene end by 5 bases; junction bases not matched to a gene: 7. The CDR3 loop is CASSFSGSRDETQYF. In DNA form, the CDR3 reads TGCGCCAGCAGCTTTAGCGGGAGTAGGGATGAGACCCAGTACTTC.

This clonotype has at least ten counts. The chain combines TRBV7-9 with TRBJ1-2; D call uncertain. Germline CDR1 and CDR2: SEHNR and FQNEAQ (reference sequence). V was pared by 5 bases and J by 0 bases, with 10 bases between. The CDR3 is 14 amino acids. In DNA, the CDR3 is TGTGCCAGCAGCGGCAGCGTAGCTAACTATGGCTACACCTTC. Its protein product is CASSGSVANYGYTF.

This clonotype was seen ten or more times. The chain employs TRBV11-2 and TRBJ1-1, with TRBD1 matching over 7 bases. This CDR3 has 14 residues. V shed 0 bases, J shed 9 bases, and the junction held 7 bases outside the gene matches. The germline CDR1 and CDR2 sequences are SGHAT and FQNNGV. CDR3: CASSLDRGARKAFF. CDR3 nucleotide sequence: TGTGCCAGCAGCTTAGACAGGGGGGCGAGGAAAGCTTTCTTT.

This clonotype was seen at least ten times. V and J are TRBV7-9 and TRBJ2-2; 7 bases line up with TRBD1. This CDR3 region has 16 residues. Per the germline V gene, CDR1 is SEHNR and CDR2 is FQNEAQ (reference sequence). Trimming took 6 bases from V and 1 from J; bases not matched to a gene: 8. CDR3 in amino acids: CASRKTGTENTGELFF. The CDR3 region has the DNA TGTGCCAGCAGGAAAACCGGGACAGAGAACACCGGGGAGCTGTTTTTT.

As regards this clonotype: At one end the junction does not follow the germline gene, possibly because of a read error. The CDR3 DNA reads TGCTGTGCTAGAGTGGCCGAGAGGACGAGCACAGATACGCAGTATTTT. It encodes CCARVAERTSTDTQYF. The J gene is TRBJ2-3, the V gene TRBV20-1, with D hard to call. This CDR3 region has 16 residues. The germline CDR1 and CDR2 sequences are DFQATT and SNEGSKA (reference sequence).

This clonotype was seen ten or more times. The chain employs TRBV7-2 and TRBJ1-2; D not resolved. The CDR3 has 13 residues. CDR1 is SGHTA and CDR2 is FQGNSA in the germline V gene. V gave up 10 bases and J gave up 4 bases, with 16 bases separating them. This chain's CDR3 is CATNTNTGYGYTF. The CDR3 nucleotides read TGTGCCACCAACACCAACACCGGCTATGGCTACACCTTC.

This clonotype showed up many times. V and J are TRBV20-1 and TRBJ1-2, with D possibly matching TRBD1 (6 bases). Germline CDR1 is DFQATT and CDR2 is SNEGSKA (reference sequence). V shed 5 bases and J shed 0 bases, with 13 bases lying between them. The length of the CDR3 is 14 residues. CDR3 sequence: CSAPQGSPNYGYTF. In DNA form, the CDR3 reads TGCAGTGCTCCTCAGGGGAGCCCTAACTATGGCTACACCTTC.

This clonotype was observed many times. The rearrangement uses TRBV7-9 and TRBJ1-4, with D uncertain. This CDR3 region has 13 residues. Trimming shortened V by 8 bases and J by 3 bases, and 10 bases separated the two germline ends. The germline V gene encodes CDR1 SEHNR and CDR2 FQNEAQ (reference sequence). DNA of the CDR3: TGTGCCAGCTCCGGACGGGCTAATGAAAAACTGTTTTTT. It translates to CASSGRANEKLFF.

The gene calls are TRBV20-1 and TRBJ2-3; D is unclear. The CDR3 contains 14 residues. The ends were cut back, 1 base at V and 0 bases at J, with 8 bases in the middle. From germline, CDR1 is DFQATT and CDR2 SNEGSKA (reference sequence). The CDR3 loop is CSARGTDSTDTQYF. Here the CDR3 DNA reads TGCAGTGCTAGAGGGACGGACAGCACAGATACGCAGTATTTT.

Many counts were recorded for this clonotype. This chain links TRBV7-2 with TRBJ2-2, with TRBD1 matching over 8 bases. The germline CDR1 and CDR2 sequences are SGHTA and FQGNSA. The junction had 9 bases not matched to a gene; V was cut back by 4 bases and J by 5 bases. This CDR3 region has 16 residues. CDR3 nucleotides: TGTGCCAGCAGCTCAGGACAGGGATCAAGGACCGGGGAGCTGTTTTTT. As protein: CASSSGQGSRTGELFF.

This clonotype was detected many times. The gene calls are TRBV7-2 and TRBJ1-2, with TRBD1 as a possible D gene (6 bases). The germline CDR1 and CDR2 sequences are SGHTA and FQGNSA. The CDR3 extends over 13 amino acids. V lost 3 bases and J 6 bases, leaving 11 bases between the germline ends. CDR3 DNA sequence: TGTGCCAGCAGCTTGTCCAGGGGTGATGGCTACACCTTC. It codes for CASSLSRGDGYTF.